Below, 23 T cell receptor beta chains from the same sample are listed, as sequenced in a study of T cell changes during pregnancy in multiple sclerosis. Repertoires were generated with immunoSEQ multiplex PCR, while TCRdb's copy carries only in-frame clones and drops some. The sample comprises 50,000 to 60,000 clones, 80% to 90% of which are singletons, and 0.45% to 0.75% rests with the top ten. The starting material was CD4+ T cells from peripheral blood mononuclear cells, obtained in the first trimester of pregnancy. These receptors originate from a female donor with multiple sclerosis, enrolled in a pregnancy study.

The CDR3 here is CAWSRQNLNYGYTF. The CDR3, as DNA: TGTGCCTGGTCCCGACAAAACCTCAACTATGGCTACACCTTC. The V call is TRBV30, the J call TRBJ1-2, with no clear D. CDR1 GTSNPN and CDR2 SVGIG come from the germline V gene (reference sequence). The germline V and J ends were trimmed by 5 bases and 2 bases, with 15 bases remaining between them. CDR3 length: 14 residues.

The chain has TRBV5-6 and TRBJ2-7; no clear D. V lost 1 base to trimming and J lost 0 bases, with 8 bases between them. The V gene's germline CDR1 is SGHDT and CDR2 YYEEEE. This CDR3 region has 14 residues. The chain's CDR3 is CASSLIAVSYEQYF. CDR3 nucleotides: TGTGCCAGCAGCTTGATTGCGGTCTCCTACGAGCAGTACTTC.

The chain has TRBV5-5 and TRBJ1-5; weak D call: TRBD1 (5 bases). CDR1 is SGHKS, CDR2 YYEKEE, per germline (reference sequence). This CDR3 comprises 15 residues. The germline V and J ends were trimmed by 3 bases and 1 base, with 11 bases remaining between them. The CDR3 reads CASSWGGDSNQPQHF. The CDR3 DNA reads TGTGCCAGCAGCTGGGGGGGGGACAGCAATCAGCCCCAGCATTTT.

The chain has TRBV7-6 and TRBJ1-6; D gene uncertain. This CDR3 region has 14 residues. The V gene's germline CDR1 is SGHVS and CDR2 FNYEAQ. Trimming shortened V by 5 bases and J by 7 bases, and 12 bases separated the two germline ends. CDR3 bases: TGTGCCAGCAGCAATCCGGGAGGGAATTCACCCCTCCACTTT. Translating gives CASSNPGGNSPLHF.

The CDR3 loop is CASSKSRGLVQETQYF. The CDR3 bases are TGTGCCAGCAGCAAGTCCAGGGGGCTTGTCCAAGAGACCCAGTACTTC. The genes are TRBV5-6 and TRBJ2-5; 8 bases are shared with TRBD1. J gave up 1 base and V 4 bases, and 9 bases lay outside the gene matches. The CDR3 consists of 16 residues. In germline, CDR1 is SGHDT, CDR2 YYEEEE. Drawing the rest from reference TRBV5-6 and TRBJ2-5, the complete variable domain is DAGVTQSPTHLIKTRGQQVTLRCSPKSGHDTVSWYQQALGQGPQFIFQYYEEEERQRGNFPDRFSGHQFPNYSSELNVNALLLGDSALYLCASSKSRGLVQETQYFGPGTRLLVL.

This clone was recorded once. V gene TRBV28 combines with J gene TRBJ2-7; perhaps TRBD2 as D (7 bases). This CDR3 contains 15 residues. Germline CDR1 reads MDHEN; CDR2 reads SYDVKM. The V end was cut by 4 bases, the J end by 4 bases, with 17 bases between. CDR3: CASSSPGGVVYEQYF. The CDR3 bases are TGTGCCAGCAGTTCCCCGGGGGGCGTTGTTTACGAGCAGTACTTC.

This chain links TRBV28 with TRBJ2-7, with D perhaps TRBD2 (6 bases). Trimming removed 4 bases at V and 7 bases at J, with 14 bases between. This CDR3 is 13 amino acids long. Germline V gene lookup returns CDR1 MDHEN and CDR2 SYDVKM. The DNA for the CDR3 is TGTGCCAGCAGTTCGGGAGCTGGGGGAGAGCAGTACTTC. Protein: CASSSGAGGEQYF.

The gene calls are TRBV18 and TRBJ1-1, with 7 bases matching TRBD1. There are 15 residues in the CDR3. V gave up 6 bases and J gave up 0 bases; unmatched junction bases: 7. Per germline, CDR1 KGHSH and CDR2 LQKENI. The CDR3 sequence: CASSPETGLNTEAFF. CDR3 bases: TGTGCCAGCTCGCCAGAGACAGGGTTGAACACTGAAGCTTTCTTT.

This rearrangement joins TRBV30 to TRBJ1-6, with D hard to call. The CDR3 has 18 residues. Germline V lookup: CDR1 GTSNPN, CDR2 SVGIG (reference sequence). The V end lost 0 bases, the J end lost 11 bases, and 26 bases lay between the germline ends. The CDR3 region has the DNA TGTGCCTGGAGTGTACCGGGGTGGGGAAAAGACTTAAGGGCACCCCTCCACTTT. Its protein product is CAWSVPGWGKDLRAPLHF.

The chain combines TRBV21-1 with TRBJ1-1. TRBV21-1 is designated a pseudogene. The CDR3 contains 15 residues. The CDR3 nucleotides are TGTGCCAGCAGCAGGGAGGTGAGGTCGGGCACTGAAGCTTTCTTT. It yields the protein CASSREVRSGTEAFF.

The genes are TRBV19 and TRBJ1-2; no reliable D call. Germline CDR1 and CDR2: LNHDA and SQIVND (reference sequence). The CDR3 loop spans 12 amino acids. Trimming took off 8 bases at V and 6 bases at J, with 13 bases between the two ends. CDR3 coding DNA: TGTGCCAGTGCCAGGTATTCCCATGGCTACACCTTC. Protein: CASARYSHGYTF.

V and J are TRBV7-9 and TRBJ2-3; D is perhaps TRBD1 (6 bases). In germline, CDR1 is SEHNR, CDR2 FQNEAQ (reference sequence). The CDR3 extends over 17 amino acids. Trimming shortened V by 5 bases and J by 5 bases, and 23 bases separated the two germline ends. The CDR3 DNA reads TGTGCCAGCAGCATAAAGAGAGCAGGGGCTTCGAGAGATACGCAGTATTTT. It encodes CASSIKRAGASRDTQYF. Supplemented by reference TRBV7-9 and TRBJ2-3, the full variable domain reads DTGVSQNPRHKITKRGQNVTFRCDPISEHNRLYWYRQTLGQGPEFLTYFQNEAQLEKSRLLSDRFSAERPKGSFSTLEIQRTEQGDSAMYLCASSIKRAGASRDTQYFGPGTRLTVL.

The rearrangement uses TRBV10-3 and TRBJ2-6; 8 bases align to TRBD2. The germline V gene has CDR1 ENHRY and CDR2 SYGVKD. CDR3 length: 19 residues. V trimming: 8 bases; J trimming: 2 bases; junction bases outside the gene matches: 17. This chain's CDR3 is CAISSYSGGKGTGANVLTF. DNA of the CDR3: TGTGCCATCTCGTCTTATTCGGGGGGGAAGGGGACTGGGGCCAACGTCCTGACTTTC.

V usage is TRBV7-6 and J usage is TRBJ2-7; 8 bases line up with TRBD1. Germline V CDR1 and CDR2: SGHVS, FNYEAQ. After removal of 2 bases from V and 2 bases from J, the junction contained 8 bases not matched to a gene. This CDR3 has 16 residues. The CDR3 coding sequence is TGTGCCAGCAGCTTATTCGGACAGGGATCGGCCTACGAGCAGTACTTC. It translates to CASSLFGQGSAYEQYF.

This clone was counted once. V usage is TRBV2 and J usage is TRBJ2-5; TRBD1 matches 8 bases. Germline V gene lookup returns CDR1 SNHLY and CDR2 FYNNEI. V lost 4 bases to trimming and J lost 4 bases; unmatched junction nucleotides: 5. This CDR3 region has 14 residues. The CDR3 DNA follows: TGTGCCAGCAGTGTCGGGACAGGCATAGAGACCCAGTACTTC. It encodes CASSVGTGIETQYF.

This chain uses TRBV6-1 with TRBJ1-6, with 8 bases lining up with TRBD1. Germline V lookup: CDR1 MNHNS, CDR2 SASEGT. The trim removed 0 bases at V and 8 bases at J, leaving 0 bases unmatched. The CDR3 is 14 residues long. The DNA for the CDR3 is TGTGCCAGCAGTGAAGCGGGACAGGATTCACCCCTCCACTTT. Translating gives CASSEAGQDSPLHF.

V usage is TRBV19 and J usage is TRBJ1-2; D possibly corresponds to TRBD1 (6 bases). CDR3 length equals 13 residues. CDR1 is LNHDA and CDR2 is SQIVND in the germline V gene (reference sequence). Trimming cost V 7 bases and J 3 bases, with 12 bases left between them. CDR3 sequence reads: CASTPRGYYGYTF. The CDR3 DNA reads as TGTGCCAGTACCCCTAGGGGGTACTATGGCTACACCTTC.

The gene calls are TRBV2 and TRBJ1-2; D remains ambiguous. Germline V lookup: CDR1 SNHLY, CDR2 FYNNEI. The V gene lost 8 bases and the J gene lost 2 bases, with 18 bases spanning the gap. This CDR3 is 15 amino acids long. The DNA for the CDR3 is TGTGCCAGCCGGCAGGCAGGAAAAAAAAACTATGGCTACACCTTC. Its translation: CASRQAGKKNYGYTF. Together with reference TRBV2 and TRBJ1-2, the CDR3 gives the full variable domain: EPEVTQTPSHQVTQMGQEVILRCVPISNHLYFYWYRQILGQKVEFLVSFYNNEISEKSEIFDDQFSVERPDGSNFTLKIRSTKLEDSAMYFCASRQAGKKNYGYTFGSGTRLTVV.

The chain recombines TRBV7-3 with TRBJ1-5; TRBD1 aligns across 7 bases. With 5 bases clipped from V and 6 bases from J, the junction kept 4 bases outside the gene matches. The length of the CDR3 is 13 residues. Germline CDR1 is SGHTA and CDR2 is FQGTGA. CDR3 sequence reads: CASSQYRGQPQHF. CDR3 bases: TGTGCCAGCAGCCAATACAGGGGTCAGCCCCAGCATTTT. The full variable domain, rest sourced from reference TRBV7-3 and TRBJ1-5, is GAGVSQTPSNKVTEKGKYVELRCDPISGHTALYWYRQSLGQGPEFLIYFQGTGAADDSGLPNDRFFAVRPEGSVSTLKIQRTERGDSAVYLCASSQYRGQPQHFGDGTRLSIL.

DNA of the CDR3: TGTGCCAGTACAAAGCGGGAGGGCAATGAGCAGTTCTTC. Amino acid sequence: CASTKREGNEQFF. The chain couples TRBV19 to TRBJ2-1; 10 positions agree with TRBD2. Looked up from germline, CDR1 is LNHDA and CDR2 is SQIVND (reference sequence). The CDR3 loop spans 13 amino acids. V lost 7 bases to trimming and J lost 6 bases; unmatched junction nucleotides: 3.

This clone was found a few times. The V gene is TRBV4-1, the J gene TRBJ1-6; weak D call: TRBD1 (6 bases). Trimming cost V 3 bases and J 9 bases, with 12 bases left between them. Germline CDR1 is MGHRA and CDR2 is YSYEKL. This CDR3 has 14 amino acids. CDR3 coding DNA: TGCGCCAGCAGCCAGACCGGGACAACTTCACCCCTCCACTTT. It specifies CASSQTGTTSPLHF.

The chain links TRBV6-6 to TRBJ1-4, with 7 bases aligning to TRBD1. The CDR3 runs 14 residues. Germline CDR1 MNHNY, CDR2 SVGAGI (reference sequence). Trimming removed 4 bases from V and 3 bases from J; junction bases left unmatched: 2. CDR3 protein: CASSFGTANEKLFF. DNA for the CDR3: TGTGCCAGCAGTTTCGGGACAGCTAATGAAAAACTGTTTTTT.

V usage is TRBV6-1 and J usage is TRBJ2-1; 8 bases agree with TRBD2. From germline, CDR1 is MNHNS and CDR2 SASEGT. After removal of 3 bases from V and 2 bases from J, the junction contained 6 bases not matched to a gene. The CDR3 spans 16 residues. The CDR3 DNA reads as TGTGCCAGCAGTGACGTAGCGGGGCCCGCCTACAATGAGCAGTTCTTC. It yields the protein CASSDVAGPAYNEQFF.